This entry describes one T cell receptor beta chain. What it recognizes is unknown. This entry is derived from a study of shared clonotypes between healthy human individuals. Whole-study results and caveats: Collection of samples was limited to blood; tissue repertoires likely differ.

The data were produced by immunoSEQ multiplex PCR, yet TCRdb's version contains in-frame clones alone and is incomplete. This table has over 850,000 clones, about 84% appearing once. Sequenced sample: memory CD4+ T cells from PBMCs. Subset indicated: CD45RA-negative fraction. The receptor comes from a man in his late teens or twenties in good health. Some clones in this sample may be carry-over from other donors' samples.

The CDR3 sequence is CSVRRDRDNEQFF. The DNA for the CDR3 is TGCAGCGTCCGCCGGGACAGGGACAATGAGCAGTTCTTC. This sequence joins TRBV29-1 and TRBJ2-1; 9 bases agree with TRBD1. With 6 bases clipped from V and 5 bases from J, the junction kept 5 bases outside the gene matches. This CDR3 is built from 13 residues. The germline V gene has CDR1 SQVTM and CDR2 ANQGSEA.